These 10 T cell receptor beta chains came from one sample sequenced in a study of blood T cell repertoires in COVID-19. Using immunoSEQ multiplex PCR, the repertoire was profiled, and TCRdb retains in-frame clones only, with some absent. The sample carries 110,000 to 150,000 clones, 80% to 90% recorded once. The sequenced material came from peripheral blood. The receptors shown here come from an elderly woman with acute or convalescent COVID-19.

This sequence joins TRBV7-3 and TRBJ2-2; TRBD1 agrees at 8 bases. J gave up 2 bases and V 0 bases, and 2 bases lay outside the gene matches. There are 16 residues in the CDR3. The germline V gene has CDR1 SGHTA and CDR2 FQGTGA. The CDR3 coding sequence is TGTGCCAGCAGCTTAACTGACAGGGGCAACACCGGGGAGCTGTTTTTT. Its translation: CASSLTDRGNTGELFF.

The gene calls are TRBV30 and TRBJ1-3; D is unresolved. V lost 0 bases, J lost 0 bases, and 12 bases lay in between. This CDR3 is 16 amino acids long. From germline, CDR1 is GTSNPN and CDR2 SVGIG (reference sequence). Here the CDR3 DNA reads TGTGCCTGGAGTGTAGTCGGGTCATACTCTGGAAACACCATATATTTT. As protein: CAWSVVGSYSGNTIYF.

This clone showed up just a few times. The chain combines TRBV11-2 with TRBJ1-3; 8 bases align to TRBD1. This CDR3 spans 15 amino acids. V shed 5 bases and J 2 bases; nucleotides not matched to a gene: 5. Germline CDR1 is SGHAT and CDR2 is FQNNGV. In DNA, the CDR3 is TGTGCCAGCAGCCCCCCGACAGGGGCTGGAAACACCATATATTTT. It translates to CASSPPTGAGNTIYF.

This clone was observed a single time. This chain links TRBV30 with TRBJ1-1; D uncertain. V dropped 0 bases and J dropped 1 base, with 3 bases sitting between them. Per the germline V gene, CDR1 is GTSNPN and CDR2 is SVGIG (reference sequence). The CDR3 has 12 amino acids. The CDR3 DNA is TGTGCCTGGAGTGTTCGGAACACTGAAGCTTTCTTT. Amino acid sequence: CAWSVRNTEAFF.

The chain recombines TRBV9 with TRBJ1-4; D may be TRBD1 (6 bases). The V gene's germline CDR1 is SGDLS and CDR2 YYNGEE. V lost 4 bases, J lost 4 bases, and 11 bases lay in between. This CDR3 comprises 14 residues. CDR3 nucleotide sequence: TGTGCCAGCAGCCCCAGGGGTCGTAATGAAAAACTGTTTTTT. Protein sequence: CASSPRGRNEKLFF.

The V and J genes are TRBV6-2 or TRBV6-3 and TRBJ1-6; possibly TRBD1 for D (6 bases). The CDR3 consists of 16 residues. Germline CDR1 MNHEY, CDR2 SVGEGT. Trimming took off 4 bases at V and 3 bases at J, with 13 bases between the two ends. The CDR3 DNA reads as TGTGCCAGCAGTTTCGAACAGGGATACTATAATTCACCCCTCCACTTT. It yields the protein CASSFEQGYYNSPLHF.

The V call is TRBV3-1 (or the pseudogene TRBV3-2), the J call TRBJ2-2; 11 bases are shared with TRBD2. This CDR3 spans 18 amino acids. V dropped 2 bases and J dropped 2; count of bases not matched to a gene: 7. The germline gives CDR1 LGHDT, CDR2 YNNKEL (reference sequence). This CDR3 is CASSQRLAGGLNTGELFF. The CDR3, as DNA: TGTGCCAGCAGCCAACGGCTAGCGGGGGGACTAAACACCGGGGAGCTGTTTTTT.

This CDR3 reads CASSRGSTSNQPQHF. DNA for the CDR3: TGTGCCAGTAGTAGGGGCAGTACAAGCAATCAGCCCCAGCATTTT. The chain joins TRBV19 to TRBJ1-5; tentative D call: TRBD1 (5 bases). V dropped 4 bases and J dropped 1 base, with 11 bases sitting between them. The CDR3 has 15 residues. Per the germline V gene, CDR1 is LNHDA and CDR2 is SQIVND (reference sequence).

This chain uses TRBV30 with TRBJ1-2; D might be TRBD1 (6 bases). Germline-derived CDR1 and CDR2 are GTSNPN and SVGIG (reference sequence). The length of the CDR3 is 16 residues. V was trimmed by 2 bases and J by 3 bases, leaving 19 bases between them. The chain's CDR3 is CAWSRLRGYEDYGYTF. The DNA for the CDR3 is TGTGCCTGGAGTCGGCTCAGGGGTTATGAGGACTATGGCTACACCTTC. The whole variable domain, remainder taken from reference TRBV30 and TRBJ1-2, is SQTIHQWPATLVQPVGSPLSLECTVEGTSNPNLYWYRQAAGRGLQLLFYSVGIGQISSEVPQNLSASRPQDRQFILSSKKLLLSDSGFYLCAWSRLRGYEDYGYTFGSGTRLTVV.

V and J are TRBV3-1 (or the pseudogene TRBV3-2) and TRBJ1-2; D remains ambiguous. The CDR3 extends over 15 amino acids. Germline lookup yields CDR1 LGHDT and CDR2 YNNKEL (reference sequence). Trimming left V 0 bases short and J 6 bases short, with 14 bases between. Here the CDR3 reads CASSQDPTDRDGYTF. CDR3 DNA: TGTGCCAGCAGCCAAGATCCCACCGATCGGGATGGCTACACCTTC.